This passage covers 14 T cell receptor beta chains from one sample sequenced in a study of CD8+ T cells in alopecia areata. Combined cutaneous lymph node cells underwent sorting by CD4, CD8alpha, NKG2D, NKG2ACE and additional markers. Extraction of RNA preceded its reverse transcription into cDNA, which served as the sequencing template. The data were produced by immunoSEQ multiplex PCR, yet TCRdb's version contains in-frame clones alone and is incomplete. The specimen gives under 350,000 clones without singletons; the ten biggest hold 0.9% to 1.5%. Source material: CD4+ T cells sorted from a lymph node. The receptors derive from a C3H/HeJ mouse with alopecia areata. This line is of MHC haplotype H2-k.

Details on this clone: Here the gene names and germline are mouse. The read stops 4 residues short of the end of the CDR3; the missing end is completed from the germline J gene. This sequence joins TRBV1 and TRBJ1-1; possible D gene TRBD1, 6 bases. This CDR3 is 12 amino acids long. From germline, CDR1 is NSQYPW and CDR2 LRSPGD (reference sequence). The part of the CDR3 DNA that was read is TGCACCTGCAGTGGAGGGGGGGCA. This encodes CTCSGGGA. From start to end, the CDR3 is CTCSGGGAEVFF.

The table lists this clone with a few counts. The genes are named according to mouse. The CDR3 is cut off 4 residues early in the read; its end comes from the germline J gene. The chain uses TRBV19 and TRBJ2-3, with a possible D match to TRBD2 (6 bases). CDR1 and CDR2 (germline): FNHDT, SITEND (reference sequence). The ends were cut back, 1 base at V and 0 bases at J, with 12 bases in the middle. The length of the CDR3 is 16 residues. CDR3 region: CASSIMRGTSAETLYF. CDR3 DNA (partial): TGTGCCAGCAGTATAATGCGGGGGACTAGTGCAGAA.

This clone has a handful of counts. Germline and genes here are mouse. The CDR3 extends 4 residues past the end of the read, so its final part is completed from the germline J gene. This chain uses TRBV5 with TRBJ1-1; D not resolved. Germline V lookup: CDR1 LGHNA, CDR2 YNLKQL (reference sequence). Trimming pared 1 base from V and 3 bases from J, leaving 9 bases between. CDR3 length equals 14 residues. The CDR3 loop is CASSQVGKDTEVFF. The part of the CDR3 DNA that was read is TGTGCCAGCAGCCAAGTGGGGAAGGACACA.

This clone came up many times. Gene names and germline refer to mouse. From the germline J gene comes the end of the CDR3, since the read stops 4 residues before it. The chain carries TRBV17 and TRBJ2-1, with 9 bases identical to TRBD1. Per the germline V gene, CDR1 is MNHDT and CDR2 is YYDKIL. With 5 bases clipped from V and 3 bases from J, the junction kept 5 bases outside the gene matches. The CDR3 runs to 15 residues. The chain's CDR3 is CASSHRGPGYAEQFF. CDR3 bases read: TGTGCTAGCAGTCACAGGGGGCCCGGCTATGCT.

This clone was seen more than once but under ten times. These gene names are mouse names. The CDR3 goes on 4 residues after the read ends, and that part is filled in from the germline J gene. The chain links TRBV13-2 to TRBJ1-2, with 7 nucleotides matching TRBD1. The CDR3 spans 14 residues. The germline V gene has CDR1 NNHNN and CDR2 SYGAGS (reference sequence). J was trimmed by 3 bases and V by 5 bases; bases with no gene match: 7. The CDR3 reads CASGRGDSYSDYTF. CDR3 bases read: TGTGCCAGCGGGAGGGGGGACAGTTACTCC.

Comments on this clone: Gene names follow the mouse nomenclature. The read ends 4 residues early relative to the CDR3; the germline J gene fills the gap. The chain has TRBV5 and TRBJ2-5; the D is unclear. The V gene's germline CDR1 is LGHNA and CDR2 YNLKQL (reference sequence). This CDR3 has 14 amino acids. V lost 0 bases and J 0 bases, leaving 4 bases between the germline ends. The CDR3 bases that were read are TGTGCCAGCAGCCAAGAGAGGAACCAAGAC. Residues: CASSQERNQD. The whole CDR3 region reads CASSQERNQDTQYF.

Turning to this clone: Gene names and germline refer to mouse. Read coverage stops 4 residues before the CDR3 terminus; the germline J gene supplies the remainder. The gene calls are TRBV31 and TRBJ2-1, with 10 nucleotides matching TRBD2. Germline V lookup: CDR1 GKSSPN, CDR2 SITVG. There are 13 residues in the CDR3. V shed 5 bases, J shed 3 bases, and the junction held 1 base outside the gene matches. CDR3 DNA (partial): TGTGCCTGGGGACTGGGGGCCTATGCT. It yields the protein CAWGLGAYA. The entire CDR3 sequence reads CAWGLGAYAEQFF. The whole variable domain, remainder taken from reference TRBV31 and TRBJ2-1, is AQTIHQWPVAEIKAVGSPLSLGCTIKGKSSPNLYWYWQATGGTLQQLFYSITVGQVESVVQLNLSASRPKDDQFILSTEKLLLSHSGFYLCAWGLGAYAEQFFGPGTRLTVL.

This clone has more than one count but fewer than ten. Mouse gene names and germline throughout. Partial CDR3 DNA: TGTGCCTGGAGTAGGACACCTAGTGCAGAA. Translation: CAWSRTPSAE. The whole CDR3 protein reads CAWSRTPSAETLYF. The chain couples TRBV31 to TRBJ2-3; possible D gene TRBD1, 5 bases. The observed sequence ends 4 residues before the CDR3 terminus, with the missing tail filled in from the germline J gene. The CDR3 loop spans 14 amino acids. V was shortened by 2 bases and J by 0 bases, with 9 bases between the two germline ends. Germline V gene sequence: CDR1 GKSSPN, CDR2 SITVG.

This clone was recorded a few times. Mouse germline and gene names are used. The read gets to within 3 residues of the CDR3 end, and the germline J gene fills in the rest. The chain carries TRBV13-2 and TRBJ1-6; the D is unclear. TRBJ1-6 is recorded as an ORF, its role being uncertain. Trimming left V 0 bases short and J 9 bases short, with 10 bases between. CDR1 is NNHNN and CDR2 is SYGAGS in the germline V gene (reference sequence). The CDR3 is 14 amino acids. This chain's CDR3 is CASGDAQPGSPLYF. CDR3 DNA, as far as it was read: TGTGCCAGCGGTGATGCACAGCCCGGTTCGCCC.

About this clone: Mouse gene names apply. The sequenced CDR3 bases are TGTGCCAGCAGTGAAGGGGCCTAT. Translation gives CASSEGAY. In full, the CDR3 is CASSEGAYEQYF. The chain employs TRBV13-3 and TRBJ2-7, with TRBD1 as a possible D gene (5 bases). The read comes to an end 4 residues before the CDR3 does, leaving the germline J gene to fill in the end. The CDR3 length is 12 residues. Trimming cost V 2 bases and J 2 bases, with 5 bases left between them. From germline, CDR1 is NNHDY and CDR2 SYVADS.

About this clone itself: Mouse gene names and germline throughout. The CDR3 end lies 4 residues beyond the end of the read and is filled in from the germline J gene. The chain employs TRBV19 and TRBJ2-3; 7 nucleotides align to TRBD2. V dropped 2 bases and J dropped 1; count of bases not matched to a gene: 4. The CDR3 loop spans 15 amino acids. CDR1 FNHDT and CDR2 SITEND come from the germline V gene (reference sequence). CDR3 amino acids: CASSMVLGGAETLYF. CDR3 DNA (partial): TGTGCCAGCAGTATGGTTCTGGGGGGTGCAGAA.

The table lists this clone with a few counts. A clone one base away is much larger, so this may be a read error. Gene names follow the mouse nomenclature. The CDR3 end falls 4 residues outside the read, so it is completed with the germline J gene. This sample also contains other DNA sequences that code for the same CDR3. The chain couples TRBV13-3 to TRBJ2-3; 9 bases agree with TRBD1. Germline V gives CDR1 NNHDY, CDR2 SYVADS. V lost 3 bases, J lost 1 base, and 3 bases stayed unmatched. The CDR3 runs to 15 residues. The CDR3 bases that were read are TGTGCCAGCAGTGGAACAGGGGGCGGTGCAGAA. The encoded protein is CASSGTGGGAE. In full, the CDR3 reads CASSGTGGGAETLYF.

This clone was seen a handful of times. Gene labels here are mouse ones. The read finishes 4 residues shy of the CDR3 end, and the germline J gene is used to complete it. The chain recombines TRBV31 with TRBJ2-1, with D perhaps matching TRBD1 or TRBD2 (6 bases each). The CDR3 runs to 13 residues. The germline V gene has CDR1 GKSSPN and CDR2 SITVG. With 0 bases removed from V and 6 bases from J, the gap between germline ends came to 9 bases. CDR3 DNA (partial): TGTGCCTGGAGTCTGGGGGCTCCTGCT. It is translated as CAWSLGAPA. The full CDR3 protein is CAWSLGAPAEQFF.

Points on this clone: The germline and genes are mouse ones. Sequencing ends 4 residues short of the CDR3 end; the germline J gene provides the rest. Other DNA sequences in this specimen translate into the identical CDR3. This sequence joins TRBV5 and TRBJ2-7, with 9 bases that match TRBD2. The CDR3 sequence is 15 residues long. The germline V gene has CDR1 LGHNA and CDR2 YNLKQL (reference sequence). The CDR3 is CASSQDSDWGYEQYF. CDR3 DNA, as far as it was read: TGTGCCAGCAGCCAAGATAGCGACTGGGGGTAT.